This T cell receptor (beta chain) is from a study of a mutant IDH1 vaccine in newly diagnosed glioma. Study as a whole: Sex distribution of treated patients was around 62% male and roughly 38% female; mean age was around 40 years. Previous treatment comprised radiotherapy, temozolomide, or both, mostly both. Week 35 brought visit V12, which was followed by visit V13 at week 47.

Clones were read by immunoSEQ multiplex PCR, and TCRdb kept only the in-frame ones, dropping some. The sample carries about 50,000 clones, less than 90% recorded once. About this clone: The antigen is not known.

This CDR3 has 14 amino acids. The germline gives CDR1 MGHDK, CDR2 SYGVNS. V was clipped by 2 bases and J by 2 bases, with 9 bases between them. Time point denoted: week 35, safety follow-up. In every dose of vaccine, 300 ug of mutant IDH1 20-mer peptide was given alongside topical imiquimod. New IDH1-mutant, ATRX-lost WHO grade 3 or 4 astrocytomas occurred in donors. This specimen consisted of PBMCs, obtained from a glioma patient whose treatment included an IDH1 peptide vaccine. The TCR originated in a woman aged 18-29 years with glioma. The rearrangement links TRBV25-1 to TRBJ2-5, with D hard to call. As DNA, the CDR3 is TGTGCCAGCAGTGAAGGGGAATATCAAGAGACCCAGTACTTC. As protein: CASSEGEYQETQYF.